A single sample is the source of the 10 T cell receptor beta chains below, sequenced in a study of blood T cell repertoires in COVID-19. Using immunoSEQ multiplex PCR, the repertoire was profiled, and TCRdb retains in-frame clones only, with some absent. Of 250,000 to 300,000 clones detected, around nine tenths appear once; the ten largest clones hold roughly 5%. The source material was peripheral blood. The receptors were sampled from a woman aged 55-69 years with COVID-19, enrolled during active disease.

The chain carries TRBV7-2 and TRBJ2-7; 7 bases agree with TRBD2. From germline, CDR1 is SGHTA and CDR2 FQGNSA. The CDR3 has 13 amino acids. V gave up 7 bases and J gave up 6 bases; unmatched junction bases: 9. CDR3 amino acids: CASTSLGRGEQYF. CDR3 nucleotide sequence: TGTGCCAGCACCTCCCTGGGGAGGGGCGAGCAGTACTTC. Using reference TRBV7-2 and TRBJ2-7 for the parts outside the CDR3, the full variable domain is GAGVSQSPSNKVTEKGKDVELRCDPISGHTALYWYRQSLGQGLEFLIYFQGNSAPDKSGLPSDRFSAERTGGSVSTLTIQRTQQEDSAVYLCASTSLGRGEQYFGPGTRLTVT.

V gene TRBV14 combines with J gene TRBJ2-6; tentatively, D is TRBD2 (7 bases). V was shortened by 1 base and J by 0 bases, with 10 bases between the two germline ends. CDR3 length: 17 amino acids. Germline-derived CDR1 and CDR2 are SGHDN and FVKESK. The CDR3 region is CASSQVGGGSGANVLTF. The DNA of the CDR3 is TGTGCCAGCAGCCAAGTGGGAGGGGGCTCTGGGGCCAACGTCCTGACTTTC.

V is TRBV7-2 and J is TRBJ2-7; 7 bases are shared with TRBD2. The germline gives CDR1 SGHTA, CDR2 FQGNSA. Unmatched junction bases numbered 10, after V lost 7 bases and J lost 1 base. CDR3 length equals 15 residues. The CDR3 spells CASTRTGRGSYEQYF. As DNA, the CDR3 is TGTGCCAGCACTCGAACTGGGCGGGGGTCCTACGAGCAGTACTTC.

The CDR3 coding sequence is TGCGCCAGCAGCTTGGTGGCCGAGACCCAGTACTTC. Protein product: CASSLVAETQYF. The chain is built from TRBV5-1 and TRBJ2-5; D ambiguous. Germline CDR1 is SGHRS and CDR2 is YFSETQ. The CDR3 runs 12 residues. Trimming took 0 bases from V and 5 from J, leaving 5 bases between them. Looking up the rest from reference TRBV5-1 and TRBJ2-5 gives the full variable domain: KAGVTQTPRYLIKTRGQQVTLSCSPISGHRSVSWYQQTPGQGLQFLFEYFSETQRNKGNFPGRFSGRQFSNSRSEMNVSTLELGDSALYLCASSLVAETQYFGPGTRLLVL.

This clone was found once. The chain couples TRBV19 to TRBJ2-2; 12 bases are shared with TRBD2. V shed 6 bases and J 7 bases; nucleotides not matched to a gene: 6. The CDR3 extends over 15 amino acids. Germline lookup yields CDR1 LNHDA and CDR2 SQIVND (reference sequence). CDR3 loop: CASRKTSGRGGELFF. DNA for the CDR3: TGTGCCAGTAGAAAGACTAGCGGGAGAGGCGGGGAGCTGTTTTTT.

V and J are TRBV28 and TRBJ1-5, with TRBD1 as a possible D gene (6 bases). The CDR3 loop spans 15 amino acids. V gave up 6 bases and J gave up 4 bases, with 16 bases separating them. Germline CDR1 and CDR2: MDHEN and SYDVKM. The CDR3 loop is CASSPVGQSNQPQHF. Written as DNA, the CDR3 is TGTGCCAGCAGCCCCGTCGGACAGAGTAATCAGCCCCAGCATTTT.

V is TRBV5-1 and J is TRBJ2-6; weak D call: TRBD1 (5 bases). The CDR3 has 16 residues. Trimming left V 4 bases short and J 3 bases short, with 14 bases between. Germline loops: CDR1 SGHRS, CDR2 YFSETQ. The CDR3 is CASSDVPGRGANVLTF. The CDR3 DNA follows: TGCGCCAGCAGCGATGTGCCAGGGCGTGGGGCCAACGTCCTGACTTTC.

This clone is a singleton in its sample. For the CDR3, the DNA is TGTGCCAGCAGCTTCGAGCTAGCCCGAGGTAATGAGCAGTTCTTC. This codes for CASSFELARGNEQFF. The chain has TRBV7-2 and TRBJ2-1; possible D gene TRBD2, 5 bases. CDR1 and CDR2 from the germline V gene are SGHTA and FQGNSA. CDR3 length equals 15 residues. V was shortened by 3 bases and J by 7 bases, with 16 bases between the two germline ends.

This clone was observed a single time. This chain joins TRBV5-1 and TRBJ2-7; 8 nucleotides match TRBD1. CDR1 and CDR2 (germline): SGHRS, YFSETQ. With V trimmed by 4 bases and J by 6 bases, 6 bases remained unmatched. This CDR3 comprises 13 residues. CDR3 sequence: CASSNLQGGEQYF. The CDR3 DNA reads TGCGCCAGCAGCAACTTACAGGGGGGCGAGCAGTACTTC. Full variable domain (remainder filled in from reference TRBV5-1 and TRBJ2-7): KAGVTQTPRYLIKTRGQQVTLSCSPISGHRSVSWYQQTPGQGLQFLFEYFSETQRNKGNFPGRFSGRQFSNSRSEMNVSTLELGDSALYLCASSNLQGGEQYFGPGTRLTVT.

The rearrangement joins TRBV24-1 to TRBJ2-1, with a tentative D call TRBD2 (6 bases). Germline V gene data show CDR1 as KGHDR and CDR2 as SFDVKD. The CDR3 extends over 14 amino acids. Trimming left V 9 bases short and J 5 bases short, with 16 bases between. The CDR3 bases are TGTGCCACCCGGAGAATAGCGGCCCACAATGAGCAGTTCTTC. Its translation: CATRRIAAHNEQFF.